This T cell receptor beta chain was retrieved from a study of spatial heterogeneity in lung cancer. The wider study: Each distinct TCR and UMI combination averaged more than ten appearances in raw reads.

The time point was: sample taken at primary tumor resection. This clonotype came up many times. Individually, TCR cDNA molecules were each labelled with a unique molecular identifier. TCRdb re-derived calls from the 5' RACE reads in MiXCR, one entry per CDR3 protein. This table holds around 11,000 distinct CDR3 sequences, over 6% found once. The germline V gene has CDR1 MNHNS and CDR2 SASEGT. V was pared by 10 bases and J by 0 bases, with 10 bases between. The CDR3 has 13 residues. The sequence came from a male donor with early-stage non-small cell lung cancer. The specimen was PBMCs, collected at surgery. The chain carries TRBV6-1 and TRBJ1-5, with D unresolved. The CDR3 region has the DNA TGTGCCACCTTGGGCTATAGCAATCAGCCCCAGCATTTT. It is translated as CATLGYSNQPQHF.